Below, 25 T cell receptor beta chains from the same sample are listed, as sequenced in a study of blood T cell repertoires in COVID-19. TCRdb's table, derived via immunoSEQ multiplex PCR, lists solely in-frame clones and lacks some. The sample contains about 220,000 clones, approximately 80% of which appear only once. The sequenced material came from PBMCs or T cells enriched from blood (not recorded which). These receptors were obtained from a woman aged 40 to 49 with acute COVID-19.

For this clone: The sample contains more than one DNA sequence encoding this CDR3. V gene TRBV5-4 combines with J gene TRBJ1-6, with D perhaps matching TRBD1 (6 bases). Germline-derived CDR1 and CDR2 are SGHNT and YYREEE (reference sequence). The V end lost 0 bases, the J end lost 7 bases, and 8 bases lay between the germline ends. There are 14 residues in the CDR3. Here the CDR3 DNA reads TGTGCCAGCAGCTTGGACAGGGTCAATTCACCCCTCCACTTT. Protein: CASSLDRVNSPLHF.

The chain joins TRBV5-1 to TRBJ2-7; D may be TRBD1 (6 bases). Trimming took off 3 bases at V and 9 bases at J, with 16 bases between the two ends. This CDR3 is 13 amino acids long. Per the germline V gene, CDR1 is SGHRS and CDR2 is YFSETQ. CDR3 loop: CASSSETGTMQYF. CDR3 bases: TGCGCCAGCAGCTCAGAAACAGGGACGATGCAGTACTTC.

The genes are TRBV9 and TRBJ2-7, with a possible D match to TRBD1 (6 bases). Germline V gene data show CDR1 as SGDLS and CDR2 as YYNGEE. Trimming removed 1 base from V and 4 bases from J, with 9 bases in between. The CDR3 has 13 residues. In nucleotides, the CDR3 is TGTGCCAGCAGCGTATCACAGGGTTACGAGCAGTACTTC. This codes for CASSVSQGYEQYF.

The V gene is TRBV29-1, the J gene TRBJ2-7; 7 bases map to TRBD2. Per the germline V gene, CDR1 is SQVTM and CDR2 is ANQGSEA. The CDR3 covers 15 residues. The V and J ends lost 7 bases and 2 bases, in that order; junction bases with no gene match: 14. CDR3 nucleotides: TGCAGCGGGTGCGAGGGGTCTAGCGGCGCCTACGAGCAGTACTTC. Its translation is CSGCEGSSGAYEQYF.

This clone was seen a single time. This chain connects TRBV4-2 to TRBJ2-1, with 13 bases fitting TRBD2. Germline V CDR1 and CDR2: LGHNA, YNFKEQ. The V segment lost 1 base and the J segment 8 bases; nucleotides outside the gene matches: 5. The CDR3 is 16 residues long. The CDR3 DNA reads as TGTGCCAGCAGCCAAGGAAGACTAGCGGGAGGCGATGAGCAGTTCTTC. Translating gives CASSQGRLAGGDEQFF.

This clone was seen at least ten times. V is TRBV9 and J is TRBJ1-2; the match to TRBD1 covers 7 bases. The CDR3 runs 15 residues. After removal of 0 bases from V and 4 bases from J, the junction contained 6 bases not matched to a gene. The V gene's germline CDR1 is SGDLS and CDR2 YYNGEE. CDR3 DNA sequence: TGTGCCAGCAGCGTAGGAGGGGGCCTAGGCTATGGCTACACCTTC. Its protein product is CASSVGGGLGYGYTF.

This clone was found once. The chain is built from TRBV7-9 and TRBJ2-1; 13 positions match TRBD2. Germline values: CDR1 SEHNR, CDR2 FQNEAQ (reference sequence). This CDR3 has 15 amino acids. V shed 5 bases, J shed 9 bases, and the junction held 7 bases outside the gene matches. The CDR3 nucleotides are TGTGCCAGCAGCCCGGGACTAGCGGGATTTGGTGAGCAGTTCTTC. Translating gives CASSPGLAGFGEQFF.

In its sample, this clone was seen once. V and J are TRBV5-1 and TRBJ2-3; 12 nucleotides align to TRBD2. Germline CDR1 SGHRS, CDR2 YFSETQ. The trim removed 3 bases at V and 3 bases at J, leaving 11 bases unmatched. The CDR3 contains 18 residues. CDR3 nucleotides: TGCGCCAGCAGCTCTAGCGGGAGGGCCTATCCTTTAACAGATACGCAGTATTTT. This translates into CASSSSGRAYPLTDTQYF.

The chain is built from TRBV7-9 and TRBJ2-4, with a tentative D call TRBD2 (5 bases). Trimming stripped 3 bases from V and 4 bases from J, with 10 bases between. Germline V gene lookup returns CDR1 SEHNR and CDR2 FQNEAQ (reference sequence). CDR3 length equals 14 residues. In DNA, the CDR3 is TGTGCCAGCAGCTTTACCCGGGGAAAAAACATTCAGTACTTC. It yields the protein CASSFTRGKNIQYF.

This clone was seen only once. V is TRBV6-4 and J is TRBJ2-1, with TRBD2 matching over 9 bases. V dropped 3 bases and J dropped 3; count of bases not matched to a gene: 3. Germline CDR1 MRHNA, CDR2 SNTAGT. This CDR3 has 15 residues. CDR3 coding DNA: TGTGCCAGCAGTGAGCGGGAGGGGGTCTACAATGAGCAGTTCTTC. Translation: CASSEREGVYNEQFF.

The gene calls are TRBV5-1 and TRBJ2-5, with D unresolved. CDR1 is SGHRS, CDR2 YFSETQ, per germline. Deletions cut 0 bases from V and 4 bases from J, with 7 bases between. The CDR3 is 13 amino acids. CDR3 protein: CASSLVPLETQYF. The CDR3 DNA is TGCGCCAGCAGCTTGGTTCCCCTAGAGACCCAGTACTTC.

The chain employs TRBV2 and TRBJ2-1; 11 bases match TRBD1. Trimming cost V 6 bases and J 6 bases; bases outside gene matches: 1. There are 13 residues in the CDR3. The germline V gene has CDR1 SNHLY and CDR2 FYNNEI. CDR3 loop: CASRGTGGNEQFF. The CDR3 DNA is TGTGCCAGCAGGGGGACAGGGGGCAATGAGCAGTTCTTC.

V is TRBV7-2 and J is TRBJ2-1, with TRBD2 matching over 11 bases. V shed 2 bases and J 4 bases; nucleotides not matched to a gene: 7. CDR1 and CDR2 from the germline V gene are SGHTA and FQGNSA. This CDR3 is built from 17 residues. Here the CDR3 reads CASSLLGSSGRYNEQFF. The CDR3 DNA is TGTGCCAGCAGCTTATTGGGGTCTAGCGGGAGGTACAATGAGCAGTTCTTC.

The chain recombines TRBV5-4 with TRBJ2-6, with D possibly TRBD2 on 5 matching bases. CDR1 is SGHNT, CDR2 YYREEE, per germline (reference sequence). This CDR3 is built from 15 residues. The ends were cut back, 4 bases at V and 0 bases at J, with 8 bases in the middle. Here the CDR3 DNA reads TGTGCCAGCAGCGGACTGCTCTCTGGGGCCAACGTCCTGACTTTC. Translating it yields CASSGLLSGANVLTF. Full variable domain (remainder filled in from reference TRBV5-4 and TRBJ2-6): ETGVTQSPTHLIKTRGQQVTLRCSSQSGHNTVSWYQQALGQGPQFIFQYYREEENGRGNFPPRFSGLQFPNYSSELNVNALELDDSALYLCASSGLLSGANVLTFGAGSRLTVL.

The chain uses TRBV5-6 and TRBJ2-7; TRBD1 might be the D (6 bases). V was trimmed by 4 bases and J by 0 bases, leaving 14 bases between them. Per the germline V gene, CDR1 is SGHDT and CDR2 is YYEEEE. This CDR3 is 15 amino acids long. The CDR3 sequence is CASSRGTTLSYEQYF. In nucleotides, the CDR3 is TGTGCCAGCAGCCGTGGGACAACCCTCTCCTACGAGCAGTACTTC. Drawing the rest from reference TRBV5-6 and TRBJ2-7, the complete variable domain is DAGVTQSPTHLIKTRGQQVTLRCSPKSGHDTVSWYQQALGQGPQFIFQYYEEEERQRGNFPDRFSGHQFPNYSSELNVNALLLGDSALYLCASSRGTTLSYEQYFGPGTRLTVT.

The chain joins TRBV12-3 or TRBV12-4 to TRBJ1-4, with TRBD1 matching 9 bases. This CDR3 spans 12 amino acids. The trim removed 5 bases at V and 11 bases at J, leaving 3 bases unmatched. As DNA, the CDR3 is TGTGCCAGCAGTGACAGGGGGACGAAACTGTTTTTT. It encodes CASSDRGTKLFF.

The CDR3 DNA reads TGTGCCAGCAGCCCGGGGGGGCCTGGCGGGGAGCTGTTTTTT. Translating gives CASSPGGPGGELFF. The V call is TRBV11-2, the J call TRBJ2-2; 8 nucleotides align to TRBD2. This CDR3 spans 14 amino acids. Germline lookup yields CDR1 SGHAT and CDR2 FQNNGV. The J segment lost 7 bases and the V segment lost 5 bases, leaving 6 bases of the junction unmatched.

For the CDR3, the DNA is TGCAGCGGCCAAAGCTACCAAGAGACCCAGTACTTC. Translation: CSGQSYQETQYF. The chain couples TRBV29-1 to TRBJ2-5; no clear D gene. V shed 7 bases and J shed 0 bases, with 9 bases lying between them. The CDR3 loop spans 12 amino acids. The germline V gene encodes CDR1 SQVTM and CDR2 ANQGSEA.

V gene TRBV6-5 combines with J gene TRBJ1-3, with a possible D match to TRBD1 (5 bases). The CDR3 extends over 15 amino acids. CDR1 is MNHEY, CDR2 SVGAGI, per germline. With 2 bases removed from V and 0 bases from J, the gap between germline ends came to 8 bases. The CDR3 sequence is CASSYVGGSGNTIYF. As DNA, the CDR3 is TGTGCCAGCAGTTACGTGGGGGGCTCTGGAAACACCATATATTTT.

V usage is TRBV29-1 and J usage is TRBJ1-4; D may be TRBD1 (6 bases). V lost 3 bases to trimming and J lost 4 bases, with 9 bases between them. Per the germline V gene, CDR1 is SQVTM and CDR2 is ANQGSEA. The CDR3 runs to 13 residues. The CDR3 spells CSVESGDNEKLFF. The CDR3 coding sequence is TGCAGCGTTGAGTCAGGGGATAATGAAAAACTGTTTTTT.

This clone has just a few counts. The rearrangement links TRBV14 to TRBJ1-6; perhaps TRBD1 as D (6 bases). The CDR3 covers 15 residues. In germline, CDR1 is SGHDN, CDR2 FVKESK. V dropped 2 bases and J dropped 6 bases, with 11 bases sitting between them. CDR3 sequence: CASSQQGSRNSPLHF. CDR3 bases: TGTGCCAGCAGCCAACAGGGGAGCCGTAATTCACCCCTCCACTTT.

This chain connects TRBV5-1 to TRBJ1-2; no clear D gene. Germline values: CDR1 SGHRS, CDR2 YFSETQ. The CDR3 covers 12 residues. Trimming stripped 0 bases from V and 6 bases from J, with 6 bases between. The CDR3 reads CASSLAEDGYTF. CDR3 coding DNA: TGCGCCAGCAGCTTGGCCGAGGATGGCTACACCTTC.

The rearrangement uses TRBV5-1 and TRBJ1-4; no definite D call. Germline V gene sequence: CDR1 SGHRS, CDR2 YFSETQ. The CDR3 has 14 amino acids. V was trimmed by 0 bases and J by 5 bases, leaving 8 bases between them. The CDR3 nucleotides are TGCGCCAGCAGCTTGGGAGGATCGAATGAAAAACTGTTTTTT. Its translation: CASSLGGSNEKLFF.

The CDR3 reads CASSLDITEAFF. CDR3 bases: TGCGCCAGCAGCTTGGACATTACTGAAGCTTTCTTT. The chain has TRBV5-1 and TRBJ1-1, with D unresolved. The CDR3 totals 12 residues. Germline loops: CDR1 SGHRS, CDR2 YFSETQ. The V and J ends lost 0 bases and 5 bases respectively, with 5 bases between them.

This clone was seen more than once but under ten times. The chain couples TRBV28 to TRBJ2-7; TRBD1 matches 9 bases. The length of the CDR3 is 17 residues. Germline CDR1 reads MDHEN; CDR2 reads SYDVKM. The trim removed 6 bases at V and 6 bases at J, leaving 18 bases unmatched. The CDR3 region has the DNA TGTGCCAGCAGCCTTATGTTCCCGGGACAGGGCGTGAGCGAGCAGTACTTC. Translation gives CASSLMFPGQGVSEQYF.